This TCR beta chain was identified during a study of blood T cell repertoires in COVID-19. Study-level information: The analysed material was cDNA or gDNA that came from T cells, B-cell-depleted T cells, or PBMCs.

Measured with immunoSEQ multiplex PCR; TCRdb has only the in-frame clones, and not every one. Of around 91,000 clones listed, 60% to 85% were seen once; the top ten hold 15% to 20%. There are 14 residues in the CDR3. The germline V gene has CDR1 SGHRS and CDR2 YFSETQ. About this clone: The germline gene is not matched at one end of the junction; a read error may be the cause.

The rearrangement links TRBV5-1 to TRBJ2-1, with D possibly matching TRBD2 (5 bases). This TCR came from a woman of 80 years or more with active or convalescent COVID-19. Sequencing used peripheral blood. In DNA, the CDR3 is TGTGCCAGCAGCAACCAACTAGTTTACAATGAGCAGTTCTTC. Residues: CASSNQLVYNEQFF.